This TCR beta chain is from a study of T cell repertoires in cytomegalovirus infection. Study-wide context: Indications came from public TCR beta signatures; they pointed to CMV infection and to a matching HLA type.

Points from the study as a whole: The response measured ex vivo was dominated by TCR beta clonotypes (HLA-C-restricted and CMV-specific).

This clonotype came up a few times. Its antigen remains unidentified. Trimming took 5 bases from V and 4 from J; bases not matched to a gene: 10. The germline V gene encodes CDR1 SEHNR and CDR2 FQNEAQ (reference sequence). This CDR3 spans 17 amino acids. Each CDR3 protein gets one entry after TCRdb re-called the reads with MiXCR. The table shows 680,000 or so distinct CDR3 sequences, with 35% to 40% occurring only once. This receptor was obtained from a human donor in good health (CMV status not recorded). Some clones in this sample may be carry-over from other donors' samples. The sample consisted of PBMCs. The genes are TRBV7-9 and TRBJ2-1; 11 bases fit TRBD2. CDR3 in amino acids: CASSPSQGLAAYNEQFF. The CDR3 DNA reads TGTGCCAGCAGCCCATCGCAGGGACTAGCGGCTTACAATGAGCAGTTCTTC.